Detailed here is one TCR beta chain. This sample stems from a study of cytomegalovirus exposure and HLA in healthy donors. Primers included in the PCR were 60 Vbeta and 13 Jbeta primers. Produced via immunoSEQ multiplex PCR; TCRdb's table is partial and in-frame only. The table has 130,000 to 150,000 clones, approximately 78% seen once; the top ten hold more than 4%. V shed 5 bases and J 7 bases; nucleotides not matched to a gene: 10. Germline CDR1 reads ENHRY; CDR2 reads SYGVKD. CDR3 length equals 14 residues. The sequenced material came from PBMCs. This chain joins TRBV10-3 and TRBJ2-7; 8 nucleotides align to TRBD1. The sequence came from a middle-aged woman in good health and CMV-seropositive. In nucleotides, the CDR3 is TGTGCCATCAGTCCGGACAGGGAAGCGCGGGAGCAGTACTTC. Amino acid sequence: CAISPDREAREQYF.